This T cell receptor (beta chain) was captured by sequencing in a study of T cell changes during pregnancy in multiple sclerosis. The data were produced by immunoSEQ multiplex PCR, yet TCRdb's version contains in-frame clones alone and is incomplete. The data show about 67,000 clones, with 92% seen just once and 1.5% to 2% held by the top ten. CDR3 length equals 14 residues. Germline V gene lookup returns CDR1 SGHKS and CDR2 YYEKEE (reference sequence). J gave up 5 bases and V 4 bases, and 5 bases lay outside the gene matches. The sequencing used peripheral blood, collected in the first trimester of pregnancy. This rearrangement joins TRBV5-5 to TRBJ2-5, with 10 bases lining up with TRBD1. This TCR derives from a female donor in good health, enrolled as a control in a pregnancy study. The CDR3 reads CASSRDRGGETQYF. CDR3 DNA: TGTGCCAGCAGCCGGGACAGGGGAGGGGAGACCCAGTACTTC.